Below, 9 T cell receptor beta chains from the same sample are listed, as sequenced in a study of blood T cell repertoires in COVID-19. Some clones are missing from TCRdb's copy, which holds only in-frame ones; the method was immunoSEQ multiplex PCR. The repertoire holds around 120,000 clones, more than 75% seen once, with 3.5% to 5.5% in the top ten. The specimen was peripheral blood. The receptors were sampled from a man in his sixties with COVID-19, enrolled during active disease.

The CDR3 bases are TGTGCCAGCAGCTGGGGGACAGGGGTGGGCACTGAAGCTTTCTTT. Protein product: CASSWGTGVGTEAFF. The chain recombines TRBV7-9 with TRBJ1-1, with 10 bases identical to TRBD1. V trimming: 4 bases; J trimming: 4 bases; junction bases outside the gene matches: 6. The CDR3 sequence is 15 residues long. Per germline, CDR1 SEHNR and CDR2 FQNEAQ (reference sequence).

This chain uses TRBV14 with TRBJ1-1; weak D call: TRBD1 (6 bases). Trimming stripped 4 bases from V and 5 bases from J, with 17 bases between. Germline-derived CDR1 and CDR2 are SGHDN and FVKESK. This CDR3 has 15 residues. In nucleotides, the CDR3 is TGTGCCAGCAGCCTCCTAGGGGGTGGGTTGACTGAAGCTTTCTTT. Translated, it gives CASSLLGGGLTEAFF.

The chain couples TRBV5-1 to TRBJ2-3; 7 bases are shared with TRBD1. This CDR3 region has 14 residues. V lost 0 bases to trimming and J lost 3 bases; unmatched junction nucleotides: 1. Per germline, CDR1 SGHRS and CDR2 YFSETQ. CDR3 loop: CASSLDRGTDTQYF. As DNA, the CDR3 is TGCGCCAGCAGCTTGGACAGGGGAACAGATACGCAGTATTTT. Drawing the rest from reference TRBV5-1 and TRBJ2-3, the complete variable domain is KAGVTQTPRYLIKTRGQQVTLSCSPISGHRSVSWYQQTPGQGLQFLFEYFSETQRNKGNFPGRFSGRQFSNSRSEMNVSTLELGDSALYLCASSLDRGTDTQYFGPGTRLTVL.

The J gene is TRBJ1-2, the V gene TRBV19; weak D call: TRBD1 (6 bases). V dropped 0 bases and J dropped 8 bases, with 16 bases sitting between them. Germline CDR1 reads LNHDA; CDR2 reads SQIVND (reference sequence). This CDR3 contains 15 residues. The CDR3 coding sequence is TGTGCCAGTAGTATAGATCGGTGGGACAATTGGGGCTACACCTTC. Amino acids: CASSIDRWDNWGYTF.

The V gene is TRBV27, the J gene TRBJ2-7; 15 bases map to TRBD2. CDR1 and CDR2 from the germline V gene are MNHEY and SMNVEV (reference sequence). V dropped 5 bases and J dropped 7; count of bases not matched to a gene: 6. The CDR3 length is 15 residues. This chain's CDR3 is CASSVGTSGRSEQYF. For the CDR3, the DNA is TGTGCCAGCAGTGTGGGGACTAGCGGGAGGAGTGAGCAGTACTTC.

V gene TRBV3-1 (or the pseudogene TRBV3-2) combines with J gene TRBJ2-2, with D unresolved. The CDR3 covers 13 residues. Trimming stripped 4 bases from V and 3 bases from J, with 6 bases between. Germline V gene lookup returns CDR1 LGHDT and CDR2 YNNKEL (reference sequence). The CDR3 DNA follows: TGTGCCAGCAGCCTAGACGACACCGGGGAGCTGTTTTTT. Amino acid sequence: CASSLDDTGELFF.

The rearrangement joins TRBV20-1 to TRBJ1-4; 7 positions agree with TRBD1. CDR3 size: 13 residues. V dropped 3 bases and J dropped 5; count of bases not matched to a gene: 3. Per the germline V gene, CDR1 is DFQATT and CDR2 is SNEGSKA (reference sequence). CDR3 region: CSASLQGNEKLFF. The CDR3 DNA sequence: TGCAGTGCTAGTCTACAGGGGAATGAAAAACTGTTTTTT.

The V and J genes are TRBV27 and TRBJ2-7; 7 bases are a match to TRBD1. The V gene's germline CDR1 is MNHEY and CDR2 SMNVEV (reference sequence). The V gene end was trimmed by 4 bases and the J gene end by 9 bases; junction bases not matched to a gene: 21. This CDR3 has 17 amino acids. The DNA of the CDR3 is TGTGCCAGCAGTTCCCAAGAGGGGGCGAAACGCCTACGAGGGCAGTACTTC. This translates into CASSSQEGAKRLRGQYF.

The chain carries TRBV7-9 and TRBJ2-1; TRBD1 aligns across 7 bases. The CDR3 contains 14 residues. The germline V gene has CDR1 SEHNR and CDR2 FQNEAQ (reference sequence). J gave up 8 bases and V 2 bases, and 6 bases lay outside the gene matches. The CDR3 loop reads CASSLTTGHDEQFF. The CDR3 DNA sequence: TGTGCCAGCAGCTTAACGACAGGGCACGATGAGCAGTTCTTC.